The sequence of this T cell receptor beta chain was determined in a study of identical twins (dated by TCRdb to 2016 to 2017). Notes on the research overall: To test whether fetal clonotypes persist, this study deep-sequenced TCR alpha and beta repertoires from monozygotic twins, from unrelated adults of various ages, and from cord blood. To rule out contamination, replicate twin experiments were performed at different times with different library preparation protocols. The paper as a whole reports these results and caveats: Conclusions relied on cross-sectional statistical analysis, since the same donors could not be followed over many years. Abundant cord blood beta clonotypes carried fewer insertions; young adult naive repertoires showed a weaker similar trend, while memory repertoires showed none. In monozygotic twins, recombination models systematically underestimated out-of-frame TCR alpha sharing, but the models matched the sharing seen between unrelated individuals. Compared with coincidental sharing between unrelated individuals, out-of-frame TCR alpha sequences shared between twins showed an excess of sequences with low generation probability. Zero-insertion analyses could be partly confounded by invariant T cells such as MAIT and iNKT, though diverse VJ usage argued against such confounding for most clonotypes. In beta out-of-frame sequences, excess twin sharing was weaker, because having fewer shared sequences lowered the signal-to-noise ratio.

V and J are truncated by 2 bases and 2 bases respectively, leaving an intervening sequence of 9 bases. CDR1 and CDR2 (SGHRS, YFSETQ) derive from the germline V gene. Including cysteine and phenylalanine, the CDR3 has 14 amino acids. Only the CDR3 DNA is retained, 42 bases long and in frame from the first base. All donors were healthy Caucasians. Three unrelated non-twin adults were additionally sequenced: a male aged 18 to 29, a male aged 50 to 60 and a female aged 50 to 60. Using Miltenyi CD45RO+ enrichment and human naive T-cell isolation kits, memory (CD45RO+) and naive T cells were isolated from PBMC. Receptor amplification or capture employed 5' RACE. Sequencing was carried out with an Illumina HiSeq 2000. A universal primer binding site was introduced by template switching, and a unique molecular identifier was present in the final cDNA, enabling accurate counting of TCR cDNA molecules. First-strand cDNA for TCR alpha and beta chains was synthesized from specific primers in the conserved constant-segment region. To control for contamination, every cDNA library was double barcoded, receiving both a SMART-Mk sample barcode and Illumina barcodes. TruSeq adapter sequences and Illumina sample barcodes were added in two successive PCR steps. Sequencing of the TCR alpha and beta cDNA libraries was done on the Illumina HiSeq platform using custom primers. As for the authors' bioinformatics: MiGEC was used to process raw reads and extract unique molecular identifiers, and MiXCR was used to find CDR3 positions. Recombination models were inferred per individual with the repgenHMM and IGoR tools using an EM algorithm. Shared clonotype analysis was performed with the tcR package in R, normalizing sharing by the product of cloneset sizes. To study raw recombination without the effects of thymic and clonal selection, out-of-frame nonproductive sequences were analyzed. In-frame beta chains were kept once TCRdb had trimmed the public reads at Q25 with fastp and called clones with MiXCR. Each CDR3 protein appears once, grouped with its most common genes and DNA. For this entry, the V and J calls and clone size follow TCRdb and not the study's own pipeline. The sample table contains about 690,000 distinct CDR3 sequences; only one count was recorded for approximately 6.1% of them. Of the sample, roughly 1.8% falls within the top ten clones.

Many counts were recorded for this clonotype. Its antigen specificity is not known. Base quality data are lacking; no much larger clone is found one base away. This chain joins TRBV5-1 to TRBJ2-3, with no D gene named confidently. The source is a man aged 18 to 35 in good health. The sample consisted of naive T cells sorted from blood. The cell subset or site label corresponds to: cells isolated with a human naive T-cell isolation kit. The CDR3 region has the sequence CASSLGTDTDTQYF. The nucleotide sequence is given as TGCGCCAGCAGCTTAGGAACGGACACAGATACGCAGTATTTT. Here the CDR3 is joined to the reference TRBV5-1 and TRBJ2-3 genes, and the full variable domain is: KAGVTQTPRYLIKTRGQQVTLSCSPISGHRSVSWYQQTPGQGLQFLFEYFSETQRNKGNFPGRFSGRQFSNSRSEMNVSTLELGDSALYLCASSLGTDTDTQYFGPGTRLTVL.